This T cell receptor (beta chain) is drawn from a study of memory CD8 T cells in hepatitis C reinfection. Overall study context: Reinfection meant HCV RNA positivity after two negatives ≥60 days apart. General study findings and limits: Four to six donors were too few for definitive public clonotype conclusions.

Sequencing used immunoSEQ multiplex PCR; TCRdb keeps in-frame clones, though not all of them. The sample shows about 46,000 clones, 89% of them seen only once. Notes on this clone: The antigen is undetermined.

Germline V CDR1 and CDR2: LNHDA, SQIVND (reference sequence). The CDR3 totals 13 residues. The V and J ends lost 3 bases and 6 bases respectively, with 9 bases between them. As for time point: late/post reinfection, 12 to 24 weeks after detection. No in vitro expansion preceded TCR sequencing of the sorted cells. Donors came from people who inject drugs enrolled in HEPCO, Canada. This TCR came from a man between 18 and 29 years old with hepatitis C virus infection. The V gene is TRBV19, the J gene TRBJ1-5; a possible D gene is TRBD1 (5 bases). Sequenced material: naive CD8+ T cells sorted from blood. The CDR3 sequence is CASSIGRGQPQHF. The CDR3 DNA reads TGTGCCAGTAGTATCGGAAGGGGTCAGCCCCAGCATTTT.